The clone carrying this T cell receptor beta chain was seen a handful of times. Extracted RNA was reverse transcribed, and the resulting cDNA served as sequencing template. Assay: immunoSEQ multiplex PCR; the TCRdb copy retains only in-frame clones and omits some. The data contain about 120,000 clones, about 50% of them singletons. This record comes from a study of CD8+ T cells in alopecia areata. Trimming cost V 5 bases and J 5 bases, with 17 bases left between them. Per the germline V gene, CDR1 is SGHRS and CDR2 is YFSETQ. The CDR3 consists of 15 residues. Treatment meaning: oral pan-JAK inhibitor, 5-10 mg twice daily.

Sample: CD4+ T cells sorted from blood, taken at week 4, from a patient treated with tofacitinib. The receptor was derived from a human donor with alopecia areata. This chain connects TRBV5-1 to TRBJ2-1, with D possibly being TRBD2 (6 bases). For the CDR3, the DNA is TGCGCCAGCAGAGGGATGGGAGGCGGCCACAATGAGCAGTTCTTC. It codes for CASRGMGGGHNEQFF.